The 27 T cell receptor beta chains below were found in one sample sequenced in a study of early T cells in non-severe SARS-CoV-2 infection (dated by TCRdb to the early 2020s). The library was prepared using 5' RACE. The run used a NextSeq 500. The public reads were quality trimmed at Q25 with fastp and then assembled into clones with MiXCR by TCRdb, keeping productive beta chains. Identical CDR3 protein sequences are pooled into one entry, listed with their most common genes and DNA. The sample contains about 84,000 distinct CDR3 sequences, 12% of them found a single time. Over 2.5% of the sample belongs to the ten largest clones. The sample was whole blood. The receptors here all came from an adult who was a healthcare worker with PCR-confirmed SARS-CoV-2 infection or an uninfected control (not recorded which).

This clonotype was observed a handful of times. The rearrangement uses TRBV4-1 and TRBJ2-1, with unresolved D. V lost 0 bases and J lost 2, with 11 bases in between. CDR1 and CDR2 from the germline V gene are MGHRA and YSYEKL. The CDR3 runs 16 residues. The CDR3 bases are TGCGCCAGCAGCCAAGATCTCGCTTATCCCTACAATGAGCAGTTCTTC. As protein: CASSQDLAYPYNEQFF.

The sample holds a few counts of this clonotype. V is TRBV20-1 and J is TRBJ1-6; 9 positions agree with TRBD1. Germline V gene sequence: CDR1 DFQATT, CDR2 SNEGSKA (reference sequence). CDR3 length: 14 amino acids. Trimming cost V 1 base and J 10 bases; bases outside gene matches: 5. The CDR3 reads CSARGDRVLSPLHF. For the CDR3, the DNA is TGCAGTGCTAGAGGGGACAGGGTTTTGTCACCCCTCCACTTT.

This clonotype was counted only a few times. The gene calls are TRBV6-6 and TRBJ1-4; no clear D gene. The CDR3 has 12 residues. V was cut by 1 base and J by 8 bases, with 5 bases left in between. Germline-derived CDR1 and CDR2 are MNHNY and SVGAGI (reference sequence). The CDR3 here is CASSYWSEKLFF. Here the CDR3 DNA reads TGTGCCAGCAGTTACTGGAGCGAAAAACTGTTTTTT.

The genes are TRBV20-1 and TRBJ2-5; either TRBD1 or TRBD2 may fit D (5 bases each). V lost 6 bases and J 5 bases, leaving 10 bases between the germline ends. In germline, CDR1 is DFQATT, CDR2 SNEGSKA (reference sequence). This CDR3 is built from 11 residues. The CDR3, as DNA: TGCAGTGCGCCCTGGGGGGAGACCCAGTACTTC. Encoded protein: CSAPWGETQYF.

This clonotype was observed many times. The V and J genes are TRBV6-5 and TRBJ2-7, with D perhaps being TRBD1 or TRBD2 (5 bases each). Per the germline V gene, CDR1 is MNHEY and CDR2 is SVGAGI. Trimming took 2 bases from V and 0 from J, leaving 8 bases between them. CDR3 length: 14 residues. CDR3 loop: CASSYGDLSYEQYF. CDR3 coding DNA: TGTGCCAGCAGTTACGGGGACCTCTCCTACGAGCAGTACTTC.

This clonotype came up a few times. V and J are TRBV29-1 and TRBJ1-1, with D unresolved. The V gene lost 4 bases and the J gene lost 8 bases, with 8 bases spanning the gap. The V gene's germline CDR1 is SQVTM and CDR2 ANQGSEA. The CDR3 totals 10 residues. The CDR3 DNA is TGCAGCGTTGCCCAGGCGGAAGCTTTCTTT. It specifies CSVAQAEAFF. The complete variable domain, with remaining parts taken from reference TRBV29-1 and TRBJ1-1, reads SAVISQKPSRDICQRGTSLTIQCQVDSQVTMMFWYRQQPGQSLTLIATANQGSEATYESGFVIDKFPISRPNLTFSTLTVSNMSPEDSSIYLCSVAQAEAFFGQGTRLTVV.

Only a few counts were recorded for this clonotype. The CDR3 DNA follows: TGCAGTGCCCTTGGGACTAGCGGGGGGAACCAAGAGACCCAGTACTTC. Translation gives CSALGTSGGNQETQYF. The chain is built from TRBV20-1 and TRBJ2-5; 15 bases match TRBD2. The germline gives CDR1 DFQATT, CDR2 SNEGSKA (reference sequence). V gave up 6 bases and J gave up 0 bases; unmatched junction bases: 5. The CDR3 sequence is 16 residues long.

The rearrangement uses TRBV7-8 and TRBJ2-2; TRBD2 agrees at 7 bases. The CDR3 loop spans 16 amino acids. The ends lost 3 bases at V and 1 base at J; junction bases unmatched: 5. Germline assignment: CDR1 SGHVS and CDR2 FQNEAQ. In DNA, the CDR3 is TGTGCCAGCAGCTTCCTAGCGGTCCTGAACACCGGGGAGCTGTTTTTT. This gives the protein CASSFLAVLNTGELFF.

This clonotype was recorded many times. The CDR3 is CASSLVQAQPQHF. The CDR3 DNA sequence: TGTGCCAGCAGCTTAGTACAGGCTCAGCCCCAGCATTTT. V is TRBV7-2 and J is TRBJ1-5, with D perhaps TRBD1 (5 bases). The CDR3 totals 13 residues. Trimming removed 1 base from V and 6 bases from J, with 7 bases in between. CDR1 SGHTA and CDR2 FQGNSA come from the germline V gene. The full variable domain, with the rest looked up from reference TRBV7-2 and TRBJ1-5, is GAGVSQSPSNKVTEKGKDVELRCDPISGHTALYWYRQSLGQGLEFLIYFQGNSAPDKSGLPSDRFSAERTGGSVSTLTIQRTQQEDSAVYLCASSLVQAQPQHFGDGTRLSIL.

The chain links TRBV29-1 to TRBJ2-7; 9 bases line up with TRBD1. CDR1 is SQVTM, CDR2 ANQGSEA, per germline. Germline trimming cut 7 bases from V and 2 bases from J; bases unmatched to any gene: 12. CDR3 length: 15 residues. This chain's CDR3 is CSASPRGDRAYEQYF. The CDR3 region has the DNA TGCAGCGCCTCACCTCGTGGGGACAGGGCCTACGAGCAGTACTTC.

This clonotype was seen only a few times. The rearrangement joins TRBV6-5 to TRBJ2-5; tentative D call: TRBD2 (5 bases). This CDR3 is built from 11 residues. Trimming took 11 bases from V and 4 from J, leaving 11 bases between them. Germline CDR1 MNHEY, CDR2 SVGAGI. The CDR3 reads CASRGGETQYF. The CDR3, as DNA: TGTGCCTCCCGCGGAGGAGAGACCCAGTACTTC.

The rearrangement uses TRBV7-6 and TRBJ2-1; 7 bases align to TRBD2. V was pared by 0 bases and J by 10 bases, with 12 bases of the junction left unmatched. Germline CDR1 reads SGHVS; CDR2 reads FNYEAQ. The CDR3 is 16 amino acids. CDR3 sequence: CASSLAPYASGGEQFF. Written as DNA, the CDR3 is TGTGCCAGCAGCTTAGCCCCCTACGCTAGCGGAGGGGAGCAGTTCTTC.

This clonotype was counted many times. Written as DNA, the CDR3 is TGTGCCAGCAGCCAATGGCGGGACCAAGAGACCCAGTACTTC. This encodes CASSQWRDQETQYF. The J gene is TRBJ2-5, the V gene TRBV16; tentative D call: TRBD2 (5 bases). V was trimmed by 1 base and J by 0 bases, leaving 6 bases between them. Looked up from germline, CDR1 is KGHSY and CDR2 is FQNENV. The CDR3 is made up of 14 amino acids.

This clonotype was picked up one time. The gene calls are TRBV11-2 and TRBJ2-1, with no clear D. The CDR3 totals 14 residues. Germline values: CDR1 SGHAT, CDR2 FQNNGV. The V gene lost 7 bases and the J gene lost 0 bases, with 10 bases spanning the gap. The CDR3 DNA reads TGTGCCAGCACTGCAATGAGCTCCTACAATGAGCAGTTCTTC. Amino acids: CASTAMSSYNEQFF.

This clonotype came up a few times. In DNA form, the CDR3 reads TGTGCCAGTAGTAAGGCGAGCTCTGGGGCCAACGTCCTGACTTTC. This codes for CASSKASSGANVLTF. The chain joins TRBV19 to TRBJ2-6; D is undetermined. The length of the CDR3 is 15 residues. Germline loops: CDR1 LNHDA, CDR2 SQIVND (reference sequence). V lost 4 bases and J lost 0, with 7 bases in between.

The chain uses TRBV11-1 and TRBJ1-2; 7 bases line up with TRBD1. Losses at the gene ends were 2 bases for V and 8 bases for J; bases not matched to a gene: 8. Germline loops: CDR1 SGHAT, CDR2 FQDESV (reference sequence). CDR3 length: 14 residues. Here the CDR3 reads CASSLNPTGNGYTF. CDR3 DNA sequence: TGTGCCAGCAGCTTAAACCCGACAGGGAACGGCTACACCTTC.

By sample share, this clonotype is medium-sized (0.01 to 0.1%). This chain connects TRBV2 to TRBJ2-2; 7 positions match TRBD1. The CDR3 is 15 amino acids. J was trimmed by 6 bases and V by 5 bases; bases with no gene match: 9. CDR1 SNHLY and CDR2 FYNNEI come from the germline V gene. The CDR3 sequence: CASSTGELAPGELFF. The CDR3, as DNA: TGTGCCAGCAGTACAGGGGAGTTGGCACCCGGGGAGCTGTTTTTT.

This clonotype appeared a few times. This sequence joins TRBV6-2 or TRBV6-3 and TRBJ2-1; the match to TRBD2 covers 14 bases. After removal of 5 bases from V and 4 bases from J, the junction contained 1 base not matched to a gene. The germline gives CDR1 MNHEY, CDR2 SVGEGT. The CDR3 extends over 15 amino acids. In nucleotides, the CDR3 is TGTGCCAGCAGTCGACTAGCGGGAGGGTACAATGAGCAGTTCTTC. Amino acids: CASSRLAGGYNEQFF.

This clonotype showed up just a few times. This chain links TRBV24-1 with TRBJ2-1; 9 bases line up with TRBD2. The CDR3 consists of 14 residues. V lost 8 bases, J lost 8 bases, and 9 bases stayed unmatched. Germline CDR1 KGHDR, CDR2 SFDVKD. For the CDR3, the DNA is TGTGCCACCACGGCTAGCGGGACTAATCATGAGCAGTTCTTC. Amino acids: CATTASGTNHEQFF.

CDR3 sequence reads: CASSLQGGTGELFF. The CDR3, as DNA: TGCGCCAGCAGCTTACAAGGGGGCACCGGGGAGCTGTTTTTT. This chain connects TRBV5-1 to TRBJ2-2; tentative D call: TRBD1 (6 bases). V gave up 2 bases and J gave up 4 bases, with 9 bases separating them. This CDR3 spans 14 amino acids. CDR1 is SGHRS, CDR2 YFSETQ, per germline.

The chain recombines TRBV5-4 with TRBJ1-2, with D possibly TRBD1 on 5 matching bases. This CDR3 region has 15 residues. V lost 4 bases and J 8 bases, leaving 21 bases between the germline ends. CDR1 SGHNT and CDR2 YYREEE come from the germline V gene (reference sequence). This chain's CDR3 is CASSAGTLYDGGYTF. CDR3 DNA: TGTGCCAGCAGCGCCGGGACCCTATATGATGGAGGCTACACCTTC.

At least ten counts were recorded for this clonotype. The chain couples TRBV3-1 to TRBJ2-1; D possibly matches TRBD1 or TRBD2 (6 bases each). Germline V gene lookup returns CDR1 LGHDT and CDR2 YNNKEL (reference sequence). The CDR3 covers 17 residues. V dropped 2 bases and J dropped 4 bases, with 18 bases sitting between them. The CDR3 region is CASSQYQGGTFYNEQFF. CDR3 nucleotide sequence: TGTGCCAGCAGCCAATACCAAGGGGGGACGTTTTACAATGAGCAGTTCTTC.

The chain carries TRBV29-1 and TRBJ1-5; D is undetermined. The V and J ends lost 5 bases and 3 bases respectively, with 11 bases between them. This CDR3 spans 13 amino acids. CDR1 and CDR2 (germline): SQVTM, ANQGSEA. For the CDR3, the DNA is TGCAGCGTTAAAGGGCCTGACAATCAGCCCCAGCATTTT. Amino acid sequence: CSVKGPDNQPQHF.

This clonotype was seen ten or more times. CDR3 region: CATSRDPGTDEQFF. CDR3 DNA sequence: TGTGCCACCAGCAGAGACCCAGGGACGGATGAGCAGTTCTTC. The chain recombines TRBV15 with TRBJ2-1; D assignment may be TRBD1 or TRBD2 (5 bases each). Trimming stripped 0 bases from V and 8 bases from J, with 11 bases between. Looked up from germline, CDR1 is LNHNV and CDR2 is YYDKDF (reference sequence). The CDR3 covers 14 residues.

The CDR3 region is CASSAGLAGGMETQYF. DNA for the CDR3: TGTGCCAGCAGCGCCGGACTAGCGGGAGGTATGGAGACCCAGTACTTC. The chain combines TRBV7-6 with TRBJ2-5; TRBD2 agrees at 14 bases. The trim removed 5 bases at V and 5 bases at J, leaving 7 bases unmatched. Germline V gives CDR1 SGHVS, CDR2 FNYEAQ. The CDR3 length is 16 residues. The entire variable domain, with the rest obtained from reference TRBV7-6 and TRBJ2-5, is as follows: GAGVSQSPRYKVTKRGQDVALRCDPISGHVSLYWYRQALGQGPEFLTYFNYEAQQDKSGLPNDRFSAERPEGSISTLTIQRTEQRDSAMYRCASSAGLAGGMETQYFGPGTRLLVL.

The gene calls are TRBV7-8 and TRBJ1-4; D might be TRBD1 (5 bases). The CDR3 is 18 residues long. Trimming removed 5 bases from V and 0 bases from J, with 19 bases in between. Germline lookup yields CDR1 SGHVS and CDR2 FQNEAQ. CDR3 protein: CASSARDRGLTTNEKLFF. Here the CDR3 DNA reads TGTGCCAGCAGCGCCCGGGACCGCGGCCTCACAACTAATGAAAAACTGTTTTTT.

V gene TRBV20-1 combines with J gene TRBJ2-7, with 8 nucleotides matching TRBD2. The CDR3 runs 14 residues. The V gene end was trimmed by 5 bases and the J gene end by 6 bases; junction bases not matched to a gene: 12. The germline V gene encodes CDR1 DFQATT and CDR2 SNEGSKA (reference sequence). The CDR3 DNA follows: TGCAGTGCTCCCACCCCCGGGACTAGTGGCGAGCAGTACTTC. Its protein product is CSAPTPGTSGEQYF.